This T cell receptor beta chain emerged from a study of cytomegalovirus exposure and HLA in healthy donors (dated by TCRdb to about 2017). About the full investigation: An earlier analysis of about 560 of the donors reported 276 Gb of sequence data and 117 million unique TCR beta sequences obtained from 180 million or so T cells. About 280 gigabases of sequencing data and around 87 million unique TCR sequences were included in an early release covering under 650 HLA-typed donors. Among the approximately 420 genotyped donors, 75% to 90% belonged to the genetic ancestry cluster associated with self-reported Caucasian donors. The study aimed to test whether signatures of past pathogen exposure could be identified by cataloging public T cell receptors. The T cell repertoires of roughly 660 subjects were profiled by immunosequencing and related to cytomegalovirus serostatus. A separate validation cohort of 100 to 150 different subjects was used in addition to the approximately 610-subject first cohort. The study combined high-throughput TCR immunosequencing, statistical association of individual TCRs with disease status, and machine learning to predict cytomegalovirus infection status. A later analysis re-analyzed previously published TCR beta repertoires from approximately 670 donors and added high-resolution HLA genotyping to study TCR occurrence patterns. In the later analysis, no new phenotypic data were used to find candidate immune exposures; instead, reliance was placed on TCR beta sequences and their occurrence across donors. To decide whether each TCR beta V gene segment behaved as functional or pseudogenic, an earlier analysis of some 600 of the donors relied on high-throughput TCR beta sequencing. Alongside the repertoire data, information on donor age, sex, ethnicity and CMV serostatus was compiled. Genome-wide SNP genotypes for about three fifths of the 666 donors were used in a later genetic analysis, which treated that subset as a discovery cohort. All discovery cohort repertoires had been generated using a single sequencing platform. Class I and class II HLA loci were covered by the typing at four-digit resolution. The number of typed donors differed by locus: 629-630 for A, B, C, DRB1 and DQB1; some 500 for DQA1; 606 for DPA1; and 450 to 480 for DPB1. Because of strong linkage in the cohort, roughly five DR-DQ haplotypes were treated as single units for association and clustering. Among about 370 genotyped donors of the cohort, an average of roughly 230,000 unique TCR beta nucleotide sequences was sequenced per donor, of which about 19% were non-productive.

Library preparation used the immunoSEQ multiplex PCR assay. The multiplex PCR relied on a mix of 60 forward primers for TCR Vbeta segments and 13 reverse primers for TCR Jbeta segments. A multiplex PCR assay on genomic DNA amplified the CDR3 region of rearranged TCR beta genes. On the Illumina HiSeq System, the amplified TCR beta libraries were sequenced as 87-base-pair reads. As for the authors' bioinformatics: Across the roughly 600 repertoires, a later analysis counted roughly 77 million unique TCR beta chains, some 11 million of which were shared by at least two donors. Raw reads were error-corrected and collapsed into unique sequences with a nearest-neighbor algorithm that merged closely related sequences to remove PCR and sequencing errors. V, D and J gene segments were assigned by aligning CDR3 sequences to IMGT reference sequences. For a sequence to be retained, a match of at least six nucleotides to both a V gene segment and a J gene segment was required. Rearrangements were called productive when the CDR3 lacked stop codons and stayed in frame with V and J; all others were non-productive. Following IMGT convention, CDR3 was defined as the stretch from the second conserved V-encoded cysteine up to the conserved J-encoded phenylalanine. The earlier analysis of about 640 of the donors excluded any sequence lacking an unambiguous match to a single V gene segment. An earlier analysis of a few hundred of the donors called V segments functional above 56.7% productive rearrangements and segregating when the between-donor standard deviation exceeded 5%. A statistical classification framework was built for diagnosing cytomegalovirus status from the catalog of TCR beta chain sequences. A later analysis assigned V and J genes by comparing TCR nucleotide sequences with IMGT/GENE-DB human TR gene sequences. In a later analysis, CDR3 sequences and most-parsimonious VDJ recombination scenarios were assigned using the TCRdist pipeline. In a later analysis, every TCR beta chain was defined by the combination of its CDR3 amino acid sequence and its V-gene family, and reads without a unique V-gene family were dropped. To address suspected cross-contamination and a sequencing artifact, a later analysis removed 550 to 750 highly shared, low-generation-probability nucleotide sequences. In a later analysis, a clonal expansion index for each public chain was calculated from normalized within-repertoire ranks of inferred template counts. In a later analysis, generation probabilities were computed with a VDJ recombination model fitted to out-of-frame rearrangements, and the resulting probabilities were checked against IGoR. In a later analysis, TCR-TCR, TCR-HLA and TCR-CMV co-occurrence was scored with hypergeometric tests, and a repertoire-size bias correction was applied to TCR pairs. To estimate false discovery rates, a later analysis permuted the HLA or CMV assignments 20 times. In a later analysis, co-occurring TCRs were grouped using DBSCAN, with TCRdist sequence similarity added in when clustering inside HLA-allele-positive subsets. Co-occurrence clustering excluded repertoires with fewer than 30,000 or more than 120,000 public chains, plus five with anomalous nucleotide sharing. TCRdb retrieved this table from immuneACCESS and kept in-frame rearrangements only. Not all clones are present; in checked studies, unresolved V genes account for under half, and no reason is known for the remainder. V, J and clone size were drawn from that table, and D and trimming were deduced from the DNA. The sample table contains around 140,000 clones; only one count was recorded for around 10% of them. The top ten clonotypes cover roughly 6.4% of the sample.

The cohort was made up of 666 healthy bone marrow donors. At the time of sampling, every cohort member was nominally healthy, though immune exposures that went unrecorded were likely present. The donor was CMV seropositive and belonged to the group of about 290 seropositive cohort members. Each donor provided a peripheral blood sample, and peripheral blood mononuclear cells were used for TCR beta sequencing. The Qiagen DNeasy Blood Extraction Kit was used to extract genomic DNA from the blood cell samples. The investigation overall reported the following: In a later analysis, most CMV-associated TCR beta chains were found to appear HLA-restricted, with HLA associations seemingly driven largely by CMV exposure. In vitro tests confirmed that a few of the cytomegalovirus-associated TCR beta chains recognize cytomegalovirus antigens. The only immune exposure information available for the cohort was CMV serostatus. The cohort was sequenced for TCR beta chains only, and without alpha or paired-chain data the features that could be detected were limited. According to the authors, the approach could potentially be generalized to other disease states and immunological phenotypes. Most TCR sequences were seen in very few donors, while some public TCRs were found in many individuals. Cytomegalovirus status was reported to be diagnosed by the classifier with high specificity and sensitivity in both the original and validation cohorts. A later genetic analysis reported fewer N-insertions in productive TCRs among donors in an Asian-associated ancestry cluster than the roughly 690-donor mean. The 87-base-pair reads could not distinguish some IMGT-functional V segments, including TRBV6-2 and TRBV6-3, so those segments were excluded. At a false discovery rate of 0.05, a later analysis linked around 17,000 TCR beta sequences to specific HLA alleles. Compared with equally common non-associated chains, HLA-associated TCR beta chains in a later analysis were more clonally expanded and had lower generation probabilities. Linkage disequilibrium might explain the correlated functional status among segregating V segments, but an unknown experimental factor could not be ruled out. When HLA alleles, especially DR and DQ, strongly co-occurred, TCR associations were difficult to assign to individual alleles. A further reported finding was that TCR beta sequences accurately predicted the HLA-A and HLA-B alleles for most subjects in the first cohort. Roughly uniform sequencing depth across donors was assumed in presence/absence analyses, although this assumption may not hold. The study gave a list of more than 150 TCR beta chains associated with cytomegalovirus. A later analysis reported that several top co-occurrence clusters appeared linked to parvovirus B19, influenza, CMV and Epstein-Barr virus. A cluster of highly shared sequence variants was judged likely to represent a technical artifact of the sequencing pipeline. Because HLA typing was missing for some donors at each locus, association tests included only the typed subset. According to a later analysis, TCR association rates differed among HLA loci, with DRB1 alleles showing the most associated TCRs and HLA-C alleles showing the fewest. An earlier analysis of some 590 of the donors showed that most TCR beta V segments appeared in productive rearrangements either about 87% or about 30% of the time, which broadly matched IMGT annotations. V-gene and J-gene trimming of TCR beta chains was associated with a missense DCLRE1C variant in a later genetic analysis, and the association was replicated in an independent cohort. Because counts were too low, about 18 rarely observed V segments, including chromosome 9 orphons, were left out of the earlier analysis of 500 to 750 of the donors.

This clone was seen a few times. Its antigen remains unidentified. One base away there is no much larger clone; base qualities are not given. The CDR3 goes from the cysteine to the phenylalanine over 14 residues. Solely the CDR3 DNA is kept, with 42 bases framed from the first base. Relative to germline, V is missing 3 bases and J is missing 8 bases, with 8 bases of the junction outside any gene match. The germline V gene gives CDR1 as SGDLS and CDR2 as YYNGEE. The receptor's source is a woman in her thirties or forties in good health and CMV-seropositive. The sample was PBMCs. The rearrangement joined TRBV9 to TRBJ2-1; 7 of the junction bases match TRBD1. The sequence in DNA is TGTGCCAGCAGCGACAGGGGAGTTACGGATGAGCAGTTCTTC. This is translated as CASSDRGVTDEQFF.